Following are 17 T cell receptor beta chains from one sample sequenced in a study of cytomegalovirus exposure and HLA in healthy donors. 60 Vbeta and 13 Jbeta primers were used in PCR. Sequencing was performed with immunoSEQ multiplex PCR; in TCRdb, only in-frame clones are kept and a portion is missing. Counted here are about 76,000 clones, just under 80% occurring once; the ten biggest clones make up approximately 2.7%. Sequences were obtained from PBMCs. These receptors originate from a male donor in good health and CMV-seropositive.

This rearrangement joins TRBV4-3 to TRBJ2-4; TRBD2 agrees at 12 bases. Germline assignment: CDR1 LGHNA and CDR2 YSLEER. V trimming: 4 bases; J trimming: 6 bases; junction bases outside the gene matches: 13. The CDR3 is 18 residues long. CDR3 residues: CASSRTLAGGPRTNIQYF. CDR3 bases: TGCGCCAGCAGCCGCACTCTAGCGGGAGGGCCAAGGACAAACATTCAGTACTTC.

Details on this clone: This same CDR3 is encoded by further DNA sequences in the sample. The chain carries TRBV5-1 and TRBJ2-3; 7 bases match TRBD1. V was pared by 0 bases and J by 3 bases, with 1 base of the junction left unmatched. CDR1 and CDR2 from the germline V gene are SGHRS and YFSETQ. The CDR3 runs 14 residues. CDR3 sequence (DNA): TGCGCCAGCAGCTTGGCCAGGGGGACAGATACGCAGTATTTT. Translating gives CASSLARGTDTQYF. Filled out from reference TRBV5-1 and TRBJ2-3, the complete variable domain reads KAGVTQTPRYLIKTRGQQVTLSCSPISGHRSVSWYQQTPGQGLQFLFEYFSETQRNKGNFPGRFSGRQFSNSRSEMNVSTLELGDSALYLCASSLARGTDTQYFGPGTRLTVL.

V is TRBV6-1 and J is TRBJ2-7; possible D gene TRBD1, 5 bases. Trimming shortened V by 7 bases and J by 0 bases, and 13 bases separated the two germline ends. The CDR3 runs to 14 residues. In germline, CDR1 is MNHNS, CDR2 SASEGT. The CDR3 region is CASINRFSSYEQYF. CDR3 nucleotides: TGTGCCAGCATAAACAGGTTTAGCTCCTACGAGCAGTACTTC.

The rearrangement joins TRBV7-9 to TRBJ2-7; 7 bases align to TRBD2. The CDR3 has 12 amino acids. Germline V gene sequence: CDR1 SEHNR, CDR2 FQNEAQ (reference sequence). The V segment lost 5 bases and the J segment 6 bases; nucleotides outside the gene matches: 4. The chain's CDR3 is CASSRGTTEQYF. The DNA for the CDR3 is TGTGCCAGCAGCCGAGGGACTACCGAGCAGTACTTC. The full variable domain, with the rest looked up from reference TRBV7-9 and TRBJ2-7, is DTGVSQNPRHKITKRGQNVTFRCDPISEHNRLYWYRQTLGQGPEFLTYFQNEAQLEKSRLLSDRFSAERPKGSFSTLEIQRTEQGDSAMYLCASSRGTTEQYFGPGTRLTVT.

V usage is TRBV6-1 and J usage is TRBJ1-4; D gene uncertain. Germline CDR1 reads MNHNS; CDR2 reads SASEGT. The CDR3 has 13 amino acids. Trimming cost V 8 bases and J 7 bases, with 14 bases left between them. This CDR3 is CASSSRLGEKLFF. CDR3 nucleotide sequence: TGTGCCAGCTCCTCTAGGCTAGGTGAAAAACTGTTTTTT.

The rearrangement joins TRBV7-3 to TRBJ2-7; perhaps TRBD1 as D (5 bases). The length of the CDR3 is 13 residues. The germline gives CDR1 SGHTA, CDR2 FQGTGA. Between the trimmed V and J ends, which lost 6 bases and 0 bases, there was a span of 9 bases. CDR3 in amino acids: CASSPRGSYEQYF. In nucleotides, the CDR3 is TGTGCCAGCAGTCCTAGGGGCTCCTACGAGCAGTACTTC.

This clone was seen once. This rearrangement joins TRBV6-5 to TRBJ2-1; D not certain. With 2 bases removed from V and 6 bases from J, the gap between germline ends came to 8 bases. CDR3 length: 13 amino acids. Germline V gives CDR1 MNHEY, CDR2 SVGAGI. CDR3 nucleotide sequence: TGTGCCAGCAGTTACCTAGTAGGCAATGAGCAGTTCTTC. Translating it yields CASSYLVGNEQFF.

The rearrangement links TRBV15 to TRBJ1-4, with D maybe TRBD1 (6 bases). The CDR3 consists of 16 residues. V was shortened by 0 bases and J by 8 bases, with 16 bases between the two germline ends. In germline, CDR1 is LNHNV, CDR2 YYDKDF (reference sequence). The CDR3 loop is CATSRDQGGRGEKLFF. The CDR3 DNA is TGTGCCACCAGCAGAGATCAAGGGGGAAGAGGGGAAAAACTGTTTTTT.

The chain has TRBV30 and TRBJ2-5; 8 nucleotides line up with TRBD2. The CDR3 is 18 residues long. Looked up from germline, CDR1 is GTSNPN and CDR2 is SVGIG (reference sequence). J lost 4 bases, V lost 3 bases, and 19 bases had no gene match. As DNA, the CDR3 is TGTGCCTGGAGCGATCCGGCGACGGGGGGGGGTGTGCGAGAGACCCAGTACTTC. This encodes CAWSDPATGGGVRETQYF. The full variable domain, rest sourced from reference TRBV30 and TRBJ2-5, is SQTIHQWPATLVQPVGSPLSLECTVEGTSNPNLYWYRQAAGRGLQLLFYSVGIGQISSEVPQNLSASRPQDRQFILSSKKLLLSDSGFYLCAWSDPATGGGVRETQYFGPGTRLLVL.

This chain connects TRBV27 to TRBJ1-4; D perhaps matches TRBD1 (5 bases). Germline values: CDR1 MNHEY, CDR2 SMNVEV (reference sequence). The V and J ends lost 0 bases and 8 bases respectively, with 10 bases between them. CDR3 length: 14 residues. The CDR3 reads CASSLSFGGEKLFF. DNA of the CDR3: TGTGCCAGCAGTTTATCCTTCGGGGGAGAAAAACTGTTTTTT. The variable domain in full, with the rest retrieved from reference TRBV27 and TRBJ1-4, is EAQVTQNPRYLITVTGKKLTVTCSQNMNHEYMSWYRQDPGLGLRQIYYSMNVEVTDKGDVPEGYKVSRKEKRNFPLILESPSPNQTSLYFCASSLSFGGEKLFFGSGTQLSVL.

Concerning this clone: An end of the junction differs from the germline gene, which may be a read error. The chain couples TRBV6-1 to TRBJ1-3; D is possibly TRBD1 (5 bases). The V gene's germline CDR1 is MNHNS and CDR2 SASEGT. CDR3 size: 14 residues. Here the CDR3 reads CASSDSFSGDTIYF. Here the CDR3 DNA reads TGTGCCAGCAGCGACAGTTTCTCTGGAGACACCATATATTTT.

This clone was counted a few times. The chain is built from TRBV4-2 and TRBJ1-1; possible D gene TRBD1, 6 bases. The V gene lost 3 bases and the J gene lost 2 bases, with 16 bases spanning the gap. The CDR3 spans 16 residues. Germline CDR1 is LGHNA and CDR2 is YNFKEQ. The chain's CDR3 is CASSHTPGHTNTEAFF. CDR3 bases: TGTGCCAGCAGCCATACTCCGGGACACACTAACACTGAAGCTTTCTTT.

The chain employs TRBV19 and TRBJ2-1, with D perhaps matching TRBD1 (6 bases). V gave up 7 bases and J gave up 6 bases, with 13 bases separating them. The germline CDR1 and CDR2 sequences are LNHDA and SQIVND (reference sequence). The CDR3 contains 13 residues. The CDR3 sequence: CASNQKGVNEQFF. DNA for the CDR3: TGTGCCAGTAATCAGAAGGGGGTCAATGAGCAGTTCTTC.

The rearrangement uses TRBV13 and TRBJ2-3, with D hard to call. Germline V gene lookup returns CDR1 PRHDT and CDR2 FYEKMQ (reference sequence). The CDR3 contains 16 residues. Trimming shortened V by 0 bases and J by 0 bases, and 10 bases separated the two germline ends. The CDR3 spells CASSLGLKTSTDTQYF. The CDR3, as DNA: TGTGCCAGCAGCTTAGGACTCAAAACTAGCACAGATACGCAGTATTTT.

The chain employs TRBV5-1 and TRBJ2-3; TRBD2 agrees at 8 bases. The ends lost 5 bases at V and 1 base at J; junction bases unmatched: 15. The CDR3 sequence is 18 residues long. In germline, CDR1 is SGHRS, CDR2 YFSETQ. CDR3: CASSLTGLAVRGTDTQYF. The CDR3 bases are TGCGCCAGCAGTTTGACCGGACTAGCTGTCCGAGGCACAGATACGCAGTATTTT.

The chain has TRBV19 and TRBJ2-5; D not resolved. The J call could be wrong; TRBJ2-7 is a better fit for the DNA end. CDR3 length equals 12 residues. Germline V CDR1 and CDR2: LNHDA, SQIVND (reference sequence). CDR3 region: CASSIADYEQYF. DNA for the CDR3: TGTGCCAGTAGTATAGCGGACTACGAGCAGTACTTC.

The rearrangement uses TRBV19 and TRBJ2-7, with 9 bases identical to TRBD2. In germline, CDR1 is LNHDA, CDR2 SQIVND (reference sequence). The CDR3 contains 14 residues. J lost 0 bases, V lost 4 bases, and 1 base had no gene match. CDR3 protein: CASSNSGSSYEQYF. The CDR3 region has the DNA TGTGCCAGTAGTAATAGCGGGAGCTCCTACGAGCAGTACTTC.